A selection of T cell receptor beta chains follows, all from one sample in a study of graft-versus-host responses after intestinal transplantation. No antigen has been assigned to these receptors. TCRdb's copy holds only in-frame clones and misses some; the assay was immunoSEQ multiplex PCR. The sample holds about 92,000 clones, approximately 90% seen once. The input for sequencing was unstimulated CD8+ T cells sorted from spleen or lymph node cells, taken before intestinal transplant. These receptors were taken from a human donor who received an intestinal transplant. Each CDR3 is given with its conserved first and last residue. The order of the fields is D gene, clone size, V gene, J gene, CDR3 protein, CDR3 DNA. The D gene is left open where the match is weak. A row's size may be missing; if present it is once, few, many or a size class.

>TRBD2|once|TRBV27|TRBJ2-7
CASSFRGGPYEQYF
TGTGCCAGCAGTTTTAGGGGAGGGCCCTACGAGCAGTACTTC
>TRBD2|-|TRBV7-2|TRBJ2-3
CASSFVRLADTQYF
TGTGCCAGCAGCTTCGTGAGACTAGCGGATACGCAGTATTTT
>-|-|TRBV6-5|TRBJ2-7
CASSYRREYEQYF
TGTGCCAGCAGTTACCGCAGGGAATACGAGCAGTACTTC
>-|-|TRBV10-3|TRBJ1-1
CAILLQGGGAFF
TGTGCCATCTTACTACAGGGTGGGGGAGCTTTCTTT
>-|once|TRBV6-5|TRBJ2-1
CASSYPSGEWYNEQFF
TGTGCCAGCAGTTACCCCTCAGGGGAGTGGTACAATGAGCAGTTCTTC
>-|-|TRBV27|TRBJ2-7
CASSSTDSYEQYF
TGTGCCAGCAGTTCTACTGACAGCTACGAGCAGTACTTC
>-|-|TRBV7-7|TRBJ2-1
CASSSDQGPPPYNEQFF
TGTGCCAGCAGCTCCGACCAGGGACCACCACCTTACAATGAGCAGTTCTTC
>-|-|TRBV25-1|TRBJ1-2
CATGEGYGYTF
TGTGCCACCGGGGAGGGATATGGCTACACCTTC
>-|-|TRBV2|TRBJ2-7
CASSERGGSYEQYF
TGTGCCAGCAGCGAAAGGGGGGGTTCCTACGAGCAGTACTTC
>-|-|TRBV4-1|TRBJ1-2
CASSQEVSALGYGYTF
TGCGCCAGCAGCCAAGAAGTTAGTGCCCTAGGCTATGGCTACACCTTC
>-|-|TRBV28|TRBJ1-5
CASSYLLAGDQPQHF
TGTGCCAGCAGTTACCTCTTGGCTGGGGATCAGCCCCAGCATTTT
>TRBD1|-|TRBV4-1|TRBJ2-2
CASTPGQGAGGELFF
TGCGCCAGCACCCCGGGACAGGGGGCTGGAGGGGAGCTGTTTTTT
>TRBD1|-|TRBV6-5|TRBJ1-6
CASSSDRSSYNSPLHF
TGTGCCAGCAGTTCGGACAGGAGCTCCTATAATTCACCCCTCCACTTT
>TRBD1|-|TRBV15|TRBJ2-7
CATSPGQISYEQYF
TGTGCCACCAGTCCGGGACAGATTTCCTACGAGCAGTACTTC
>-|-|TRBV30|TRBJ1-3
CAWSYGENSGNTIYF
TGTGCCTGGAGCTATGGAGAAAACTCTGGAAACACCATATATTTT
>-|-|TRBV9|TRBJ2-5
CASSHPRGAETETQYF
TGTGCCAGCAGCCACCCCAGGGGCGCGGAAACGGAGACCCAGTACTTC
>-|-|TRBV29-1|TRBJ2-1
CSVVPSLGPPVDEQFF
TGCAGCGTTGTGCCGTCCCTAGGACCGCCCGTTGATGAGCAGTTCTTC